This record concerns one TCR beta chain sequence. What it recognizes is unknown. The entry originates in a study of cytotoxic CD8 clonotypes in ibrutinib-treated CLL. The wider study: In all, approximately ten patients were relapsed/refractory, roughly 15 were treatment-naive and 17 were IGHV unmutated. Overall, 24 responses were partial and 2 complete; following median approximately 65 months, roughly 15 patients stayed remitted and some 12 progressed.

V was clipped by 0 bases and J by 2 bases, with 9 bases between them. Germline V lookup: CDR1 MNHEY, CDR2 SVGAGI. This CDR3 contains 15 residues. Libraries were prepared by immunoSEQ multiplex PCR; TCRdb keeps only in-frame clonotypes and omits some of them. The table has 150,000 or so clones, about 84% seen once. Study results and caveats: On treatment, the uncommon public clonotypes contracted or remained stable.

The V call is TRBV6-5, the J call TRBJ2-3, with a tentative D call TRBD2 (5 bases). Sequenced here: PBMCs, sampled after 36 months of ibrutinib treatment. The TCR comes from a human donor with chronic lymphocytic leukemia. The CDR3 spells CASSYSSGDTDTQYF. CDR3 coding DNA: TGTGCCAGCAGTTACTCGAGCGGTGACACAGATACGCAGTATTTT.